These 15 T cell receptor beta chains share one sample of origin, sequenced in a study of tumor and adjacent non-tumor tissue in lung cancer. TCRbeta libraries were built with three rounds of nested PCR, modified from ARM-PCR. TCRdb used MiXCR to reprocess the multiplex PCR reads, holding one entry per CDR3 protein. The sample records 70,000 to 95,000 distinct CDR3 sequences, around 80% being singletons. No cell sorting was done before RNA was extracted from the tissue. This non-tumor lung sample came from over 3 cm beyond the tumor edge. Sample: distant non-tumor lung tissue. Receptor source: a man in his 70s with non-small cell lung cancer.

Regarding this clonotype: Germline and junction disagree at one end, which may indicate a read error. V gene TRBV4-1 combines with J gene TRBJ2-7, with 8 bases fitting TRBD2. This CDR3 comprises 16 residues. CDR1 and CDR2 from the germline V gene are MGHRA and YSYEKL. CDR3 region: CASSRTIAGKGDEEYF. Written as DNA, the CDR3 is TGCGCCAGCAGCCGGACAATAGCGGGAAAGGGGGACGAGGAGTACTTC.

The V gene is TRBV11-1, the J gene TRBJ2-1; perhaps TRBD2 as D (6 bases). Looked up from germline, CDR1 is SGHAT and CDR2 is FQDESV (reference sequence). Trimming pared 8 bases from V and 6 bases from J, leaving 14 bases between. This CDR3 comprises 13 residues. The CDR3: CASGPGVGNEQFF. For the CDR3, the DNA is TGTGCCAGCGGCCCGGGAGTTGGCAATGAGCAGTTCTTC.

This clonotype was counted only a few times. This may be a read error, as it is one base from a much larger clone. The genes are TRBV6-1 and TRBJ1-1, with D unclear. CDR3 length equals 14 residues. In germline, CDR1 is MNHNS, CDR2 SASEGT. The CDR3 loop is CARSAPTLSTEAFF. CDR3 DNA sequence: TGTGCCAGAAGTGCCCCCACCTTGTCCACTGAAGCTTTCTTT.

With regard to this clonotype: One base away lies a much larger clone, so this may be a sequencing read error. V gene TRBV12-3 or TRBV12-4 combines with J gene TRBJ1-1; 9 positions match TRBD1. The trim removed 5 bases at V and 8 bases at J, leaving 9 bases unmatched. The CDR3 contains 14 residues. The CDR3 loop reads CASSPPGQGLEAFF. CDR3 DNA sequence: TGTGCCAGCAGTCCACCGGGACAGGGTTTAGAAGCTTTCTTT.

Concerning this clonotype itself: The junction shows a germline mismatch at one end, possibly a read error. The V call is TRBV11-2, the J call TRBJ2-1; possibly TRBD1 for D (6 bases). The germline CDR1 and CDR2 sequences are SGHAT and FQNNGV. This CDR3 has 14 amino acids. As DNA, the CDR3 is TGTGCCAGCAGCGACTCGTTAGGGGGAAAGGAGCAATTCTTC. It specifies CASSDSLGGKEQFF.

V usage is TRBV10-2 and J usage is TRBJ2-2; TRBD1 agrees at 8 bases. The J segment lost 11 bases and the V segment lost 6 bases, leaving 8 bases of the junction unmatched. Germline values: CDR1 WSHSY, CDR2 SAAADI. The CDR3 has 13 amino acids. The DNA of the CDR3 is TGCGCCAGCAGCAAACAGGGGGGCGGAGAGCTGTTTTTT. Protein: CASSKQGGGELFF.

As for this clonotype: The junction and the germline gene differ at one end; a read error may be behind it. The chain carries TRBV6-5 and TRBJ1-4; tentatively, D is TRBD1 (5 bases). CDR3 length: 17 amino acids. Per germline, CDR1 MNHEY and CDR2 SVGAGI. CDR3 amino acids: CASSLHGRGRLNEKPFF. The CDR3 nucleotides read TGTGCCAGCAGCCTACACGGGAGGGGACGGCTTAATGAAAAACCGTTTTTT.

A remark on this clonotype: One junction end disagrees with the germline gene, perhaps due to a read error. The genes are TRBV5-4 and TRBJ1-1; D is unresolved. Germline V gene lookup returns CDR1 SGHNT and CDR2 YYREEE (reference sequence). The CDR3 contains 12 residues. This CDR3 is CAIRTSNAEASF. The CDR3 bases are TGTGCCATTCGGACCTCGAACGCTGAAGCTTCCTTT.

Worth noting for this clonotype: One end of the junction fails to match germline, which may point to a read error. The chain couples TRBV4-1 to TRBJ1-2, with a tentative D call TRBD1 (6 bases). This CDR3 has 14 amino acids. The germline CDR1 and CDR2 sequences are MGHRA and YSYEKL. CDR3 sequence (DNA): TGCGCCAGCAGACAAGTGGAACAGGGATTTGACTACTTCTTC. It is translated as CASRQVEQGFDYFF.

As concerns this clonotype: Since the CDR3 does not end with the conserved phenylalanine or tryptophan, this likely comes from a read error. This chain links TRBV10-1 with TRBJ2-7; D call uncertain. Germline V gene sequence: CDR1 WNHNN, CDR2 SYGVQD (reference sequence). CDR3 length: 11 residues. The CDR3 protein is CASSAGYEQYY. CDR3 DNA sequence: TGTGCCAGCAGTGCCGGCTACGAGCAGTACTAC.

About this clonotype: One junction end disagrees with the germline gene, perhaps due to a read error. This chain joins TRBV7-8 and TRBJ2-7, with D hard to call. The germline gives CDR1 SGHVS, CDR2 FQNEAQ. The CDR3 extends over 14 amino acids. CDR3 in DNA: TGTGCCGGCAGCCTAGGAGTGGGCCCCTACGAGCAGTACTTC. It translates to CAGSLGVGPYEQYF.

With regard to this clonotype: A much larger clone differs from this one at a single base, so this may be a read error. The chain has TRBV20-1 and TRBJ1-6; D uncertain. Germline V gives CDR1 DFQATT, CDR2 SNEGSKA (reference sequence). The CDR3 runs to 14 residues. The CDR3 protein is CSAYGQGDNTPLHF. CDR3 bases: TGCAGTGCCTACGGCCAAGGAGATAATACACCCCTCCACTTT.

The sample holds many counts of this clonotype. CDR3 in amino acids: CSARDKRGGKGGNQPQHF. The CDR3 DNA follows: TGCAGTGCTAGAGATAAAAGGGGGGGTAAGGGAGGCAATCAGCCCCAGCATTTT. The rearrangement links TRBV20-1 to TRBJ1-5; a possible D gene is TRBD1 (6 bases). The CDR3 length is 18 residues. Trimming removed 0 bases from V and 2 bases from J, with 20 bases in between. Per germline, CDR1 DFQATT and CDR2 SNEGSKA (reference sequence).

Concerning this clonotype itself: A much larger clone is a single base away; this may be a read error. V is TRBV20-1 and J is TRBJ2-1; D possibly corresponds to TRBD2 (5 bases). Germline V lookup: CDR1 DFQATT, CDR2 SNEGSKA (reference sequence). The CDR3 runs to 15 residues. The DNA of the CDR3 is TGCAGTGCTAGAGGGGGTAGCGTCTCCGACAATGAGCAGTTCTTC. Encoded protein: CSARGGSVSDNEQFF.

A remark on this clonotype: The CDR3 end shows no conserved phenylalanine or tryptophan, and so a read error is likely. The V gene is TRBV29-1, the J gene TRBJ2-7; D could derive from TRBD1 or TRBD2 (5 bases each). The CDR3 is 13 residues long. Germline assignment: CDR1 SQVTM and CDR2 ANQGSEA. V was clipped by 5 bases and J by 5 bases, with 16 bases between them. CDR3 sequence reads: CSVTGTLPHEQYL. In nucleotides, the CDR3 is TGCAGCGTTACCGGGACGCTCCCCCACGAGCAGTACTTA.